This T cell receptor (beta chain) was recorded in a study of PD-1 blockade in classical Hodgkin lymphoma. Study-level background: Patients were treated with nivolumab at 3 mg/kg, and this was given intravenously every 2 weeks.

As to this clone: No antigen is known for it.

Every patient relapsed after autologous stem cell transplantation, and brentuximab vedotin exposure varied. Study-wide results and caveats: Still unresolved is the cause of the repertoire differences, which may be disease activity or prior therapy. A significant rise in TCR diversity by C4D1 was seen for CD4+ but not CD8+ cells. Complete responders possessed baseline diversity comparable to newly diagnosed patients.

The repertoire was sequenced with immunoSEQ multiplex PCR; TCRdb's copy has only in-frame clones and lacks some. This sample has 60,000 to 75,000 clones, with more than 90% found just once. CDR3 length: 13 residues. The V gene end was trimmed by 9 bases and the J gene end by 3 bases; junction bases not matched to a gene: 6. Germline V lookup: CDR1 MRHNA, CDR2 SNTAGT. This sequence joins TRBV6-4 and TRBJ2-7, with 9 nucleotides matching TRBD1. The sample here was peripheral blood mononuclear cells (PBMCs), taken at baseline. This TCR derives from a human donor with classical Hodgkin lymphoma. CDR3 nucleotide sequence: TGTGCCAGGAAGGACAGGGGTGACTACGAGCAGTACTTC. It is translated as CARKDRGDYEQYF.